The 8 T cell receptor beta chains below were found in one sample sequenced in a study of blood T cell repertoires in COVID-19. The assay was immunoSEQ multiplex PCR, and TCRdb's table has in-frame clones only and misses some. The data show 15,000 to 20,000 clones, 85% to 90% seen once. The specimen sequenced was peripheral blood. These receptors were obtained from a human donor with active COVID-19. The donor label of this sample is uncertain.

The chain is built from TRBV7-9 and TRBJ2-1; TRBD2 is a possible D gene (5 bases). The V gene's germline CDR1 is SEHNR and CDR2 FQNEAQ (reference sequence). The V end was cut by 1 base, the J end by 3 bases, with 13 bases between. There are 16 residues in the CDR3. DNA of the CDR3: TGTGCCAGCAGCTTAGATTTAGGGAGAATCTACAATGAGCAGTTCTTC. Protein product: CASSLDLGRIYNEQFF. Combining the CDR3 with reference TRBV7-9 and TRBJ2-1 gives the whole variable domain DTGVSQNPRHKITKRGQNVTFRCDPISEHNRLYWYRQTLGQGPEFLTYFQNEAQLEKSRLLSDRFSAERPKGSFSTLEIQRTEQGDSAMYLCASSLDLGRIYNEQFFGPGTRLTVL.

The chain combines TRBV7-2 with TRBJ2-7; TRBD1 matches 8 bases. This CDR3 comprises 15 residues. V trimming: 5 bases; J trimming: 0 bases; junction bases outside the gene matches: 6. Germline CDR1 is SGHTA and CDR2 is FQGNSA. CDR3 sequence (DNA): TGTGCCAGCAGCCCCGGGACAGGCAGCTCCTACGAGCAGTACTTC. The encoded protein is CASSPGTGSSYEQYF.

The chain uses TRBV5-4 and TRBJ2-2; TRBD2 matches at 12 bases. There are 18 residues in the CDR3. Germline loops: CDR1 SGHNT, CDR2 YYREEE (reference sequence). V was clipped by 0 bases and J by 6 bases; unmatched bases: 9. CDR3 residues: CASSLGIRTSGTSGELFF. In nucleotides, the CDR3 is TGTGCCAGCAGCTTGGGAATTAGGACTAGCGGGACCTCCGGGGAGCTGTTTTTT. Full variable domain (outside the CDR3, taken from reference TRBV5-4 and TRBJ2-2): ETGVTQSPTHLIKTRGQQVTLRCSSQSGHNTVSWYQQALGQGPQFIFQYYREEENGRGNFPPRFSGLQFPNYSSELNVNALELDDSALYLCASSLGIRTSGTSGELFFGEGSRLTVL.

The chain employs TRBV3-1 (or the pseudogene TRBV3-2) and TRBJ1-1; D uncertain. Trimming took off 3 bases at V and 4 bases at J, with 21 bases between the two ends. Germline lookup yields CDR1 LGHDT and CDR2 YNNKEL (reference sequence). There are 17 residues in the CDR3. CDR3 region: CASSQTRSGLRGTEAFF. The DNA for the CDR3 is TGTGCCAGCAGCCAGACACGTTCCGGGCTCCGGGGCACTGAAGCTTTCTTT.

This clone has just a few counts. CDR3 in amino acids: CASSTTPGGSEQYF. CDR3 nucleotides: TGTGCCAGCAGTACGACCCCAGGGGGAAGCGAGCAGTACTTC. This chain uses TRBV27 with TRBJ2-7; 7 positions agree with TRBD1. Trimming took 5 bases from V and 6 from J; bases not matched to a gene: 10. This CDR3 region has 14 residues. Germline lookup yields CDR1 MNHEY and CDR2 SMNVEV (reference sequence).

This chain uses TRBV2 with TRBJ1-1; the D is unclear. V was clipped by 1 base and J by 0 bases, with 6 bases between them. Germline lookup yields CDR1 SNHLY and CDR2 FYNNEI. CDR3 size: 14 residues. The CDR3 DNA is TGTGCCAGCAGTGAAGGCCGGTTGAACACTGAAGCTTTCTTT. This gives the protein CASSEGRLNTEAFF.

This chain uses TRBV10-3 with TRBJ2-3, with a weak D call TRBD2 (7 bases). V lost 5 bases, J lost 3 bases, and 15 bases lay in between. CDR1 is ENHRY, CDR2 SYGVKD, per germline. CDR3 length: 15 amino acids. Here the CDR3 reads CAISPRGGQTDTQYF. The DNA for the CDR3 is TGTGCCATCAGTCCTAGGGGGGGCCAAACAGATACGCAGTATTTT.

The rearrangement links TRBV5-5 to TRBJ2-5; D is unresolved. The V end was cut by 1 base, the J end by 5 bases, with 12 bases between. Germline values: CDR1 SGHKS, CDR2 YYEKEE (reference sequence). The CDR3 is 14 amino acids. CDR3 residues: CASSLRSAGETQYF. In nucleotides, the CDR3 is TGTGCCAGCAGCTTGAGGAGTGCCGGGGAGACCCAGTACTTC.